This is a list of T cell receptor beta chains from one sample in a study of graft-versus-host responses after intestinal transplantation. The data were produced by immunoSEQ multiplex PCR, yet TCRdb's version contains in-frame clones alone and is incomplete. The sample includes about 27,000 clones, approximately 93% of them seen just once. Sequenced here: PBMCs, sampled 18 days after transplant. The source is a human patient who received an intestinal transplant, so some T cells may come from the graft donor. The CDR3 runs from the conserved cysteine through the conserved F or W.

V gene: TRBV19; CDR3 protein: CASSPILAGGPTDTQYF
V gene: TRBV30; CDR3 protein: CAWSSGNEQFF
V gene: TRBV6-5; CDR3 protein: CASSYSLAATQYF
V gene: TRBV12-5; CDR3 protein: CASGSVGQSSYNEQFF
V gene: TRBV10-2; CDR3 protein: CASSGRGAEAFF
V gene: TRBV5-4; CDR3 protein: CAFTGTPLSGTEAFF
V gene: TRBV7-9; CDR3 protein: CASSSQGRDQPQHF
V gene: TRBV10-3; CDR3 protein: CASTGGNSPLHF
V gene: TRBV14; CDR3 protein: CASSPGTNGNTIYF
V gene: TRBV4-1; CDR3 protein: CASSLDSQNTEAFF
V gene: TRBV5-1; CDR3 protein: CASSLGPGHKETQYF
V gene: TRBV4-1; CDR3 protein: CASSLRIWDYGYTF
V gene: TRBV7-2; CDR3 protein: CASSSGAGNTIYF
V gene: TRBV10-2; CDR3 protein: CASSYDNRNEQFF
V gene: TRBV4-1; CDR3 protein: CASSQDIRQGVQETQYF
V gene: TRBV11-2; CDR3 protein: CASSLGSPGGYEQYF
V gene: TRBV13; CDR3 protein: CASKYWDYNEQFF
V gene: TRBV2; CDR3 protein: CASSVWGYNQPQHF
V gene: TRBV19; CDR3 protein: CASTRVGGQGNTIYF
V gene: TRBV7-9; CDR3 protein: CATRAGNSPLHF
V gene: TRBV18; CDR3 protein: CASSPGQEINYEQYF
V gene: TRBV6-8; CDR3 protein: CASSPGQGEGDGDEQYF
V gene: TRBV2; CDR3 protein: CAIAERAGTYSGANVLTF
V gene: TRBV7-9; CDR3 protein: CASSLLTDTQYF
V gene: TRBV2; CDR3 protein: CASSSGPAGRYGYTF
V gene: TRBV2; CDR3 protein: CASRPTSAGEQFF
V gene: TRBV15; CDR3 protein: CATSRAGSNQPQHF
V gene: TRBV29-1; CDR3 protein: CSVETGTGTSYEQYF